This entry concerns a single TCR beta chain. The data were taken from a study of blood T cell repertoires in COVID-19. In the study overall: COVID-19 samples from acute and convalescent phases originated in the United States, Italy and Spain. From T cells, B-cell-depleted T cells, or PBMCs came the material, which was cDNA or gDNA.

Study processing details: Estimation of nucleated cell counts was performed using reference gene primer amplification. Profiling relied on immunoSEQ multiplex PCR, and the TCRdb table lists in-frame clones only, not all of them. Clone size and V and J calls were adopted from that table, with D and trimming inferred from the DNA. Of about 220,000 clones in the sample, roughly four fifths are singletons; the top ten hold 4.7%. The CDR3 runs 14 residues. V lost 4 bases, J lost 1 base, and 11 bases lay in between. The germline CDR1 and CDR2 sequences are SGHRS and YFSETQ. Specimen: peripheral blood. The V gene is TRBV5-1, the J gene TRBJ1-1, with D perhaps matching TRBD1 (5 bases). The source of this sequence is a woman aged 70-85 years with acute or convalescent COVID-19. CDR3 protein: CASSIQVGNTEAFF. The CDR3 DNA sequence: TGCGCCAGCAGCATACAGGTGGGGAACACTGAAGCTTTCTTT.